This paragraph covers one T cell receptor beta chain sequence. Authors' analysis steps: It was from reference gene primer amplification that nucleated cell counts were estimated. Clones were read by immunoSEQ multiplex PCR, and TCRdb kept only the in-frame ones, dropping some. V, J and clone size were drawn from that table, and D and trimming were deduced from the DNA. The profile covers over 140,000 clones, with about four fifths appearing a single time and 3% to 4.5% taken by the ten largest. These data originate in a study of blood T cell repertoires in COVID-19. Study as a whole: The origin of the acute and convalescent COVID-19 samples was the United States, Italy and Spain. The analysed material was cDNA or gDNA that came from T cells, B-cell-depleted T cells, or PBMCs.

After removal of 6 bases from V and 9 bases from J, the junction contained 9 bases not matched to a gene. CDR1 is LNHDA and CDR2 is SQIVND in the germline V gene (reference sequence). The CDR3 contains 13 residues. Sequenced material: peripheral blood. The V call is TRBV19, the J call TRBJ2-3; 7 nucleotides line up with TRBD1. The TCR sequence derives from a woman aged 60-75 years with acute or convalescent COVID-19. The CDR3 nucleotides are TGTGCCAGTAGGACAAGCAGACAGGGAACGCAGTATTTT. This gives the protein CASRTSRQGTQYF.